Listed here are 2 T cell receptor beta chains from one sample, sequenced in a study of blood T cells in healthy people across ages. Alongside a J-beta primer mix, a sample-barcoded 5' primer served in a second PCR lasting roughly 7 to 11 cycles. One entry per CDR3 protein, called by TCRdb with MiXCR from the 5' RACE reads. The sample carries some 1.4 million distinct CDR3 sequences, 42% recorded once. Sequencing was done on a sample of blood. The receptors shown here come from a woman aged 18-29 years in good health.

In this sample, this clonotype turned up a few times. The chain is built from TRBV6-5 and TRBJ2-5; D is undetermined. Germline CDR1 reads MNHEY; CDR2 reads SVGAGI. Trimming removed 4 bases at V and 11 bases at J, with 20 bases between. This CDR3 has 14 residues. The CDR3 DNA follows: TGTGCCAGCAGTTCCATGTGGATCTCCTATGAGCAGTACTTC. Residues: CASSSMWISYEQYF.

The chain employs TRBV7-8 and TRBJ2-2; TRBD1 aligns across 7 bases. V lost 5 bases and J lost 6; bases outside the gene matches: 9. The CDR3 length is 15 residues. Germline values: CDR1 SGHVS, CDR2 FQNEAQ. CDR3 coding DNA: TGTGCCAGCAGCAACAGGGGTGGTCTATCCGGGGAGCTGTTTTTT. Protein product: CASSNRGGLSGELFF.